This T cell receptor (beta chain) emerged from a study of early T cells in non-severe SARS-CoV-2 infection. The wider study: Investigators sequenced bulk RNA drawn from unsorted whole blood, and chains remained unpaired.

Each single cDNA molecule received a unique molecular identifier. TCRdb analysed the 5' RACE reads with MiXCR anew, one entry per CDR3 protein. This sample yields fewer than 55,000 distinct CDR3 sequences, of which 9.1% are seen a single time; 4.2% belongs to the top ten. V dropped 4 bases and J dropped 6 bases, with 7 bases sitting between them. The germline V gene has CDR1 SNHLY and CDR2 FYNNEI. The CDR3 is 12 amino acids. This clonotype was seen repeatedly, ten times or more. Its target is not known. Whole-study results and caveats: CD4 and private specificities were missed by VDJdb matching, which favored anti-spike CD8 responses.

The clonotype originates from an adult who was a healthcare worker with PCR-confirmed SARS-CoV-2 infection or an uninfected control (not recorded which). The chain couples TRBV2 to TRBJ1-5; D might be TRBD1 (5 bases). The specimen was whole blood. CDR3 in DNA: TGTGCCAGCAGTGTGGGGCTTCAGCCCCAGCATTTT. Its protein product is CASSVGLQPQHF.